The 6 T cell receptor beta chains below all came from one sample that was sequenced in a study of cytomegalovirus exposure and HLA in healthy donors. Clones were read by immunoSEQ multiplex PCR, and TCRdb kept only the in-frame ones, dropping some. The table includes about 160,000 clones, approximately 87% detected once. The sequenced sample was PBMCs. These receptors were taken from a woman between 25 and 40 years old in good health and CMV-seronegative.

The chain couples TRBV27 to TRBJ2-7; tentative D call: TRBD2 (5 bases). Trimming took off 0 bases at V and 4 bases at J, with 16 bases between the two ends. The germline V gene encodes CDR1 MNHEY and CDR2 SMNVEV (reference sequence). This CDR3 contains 16 residues. For the CDR3, the DNA is TGTGCCAGCAGTTTATCCCCCTCCGGGATACAATACGAGCAGTACTTC. As protein: CASSLSPSGIQYEQYF.

The chain carries TRBV1 and TRBJ1-2; the D call TRBD1 from the table was never checked on the DNA. TRBV1 is classified as a pseudogene. The length of the CDR3 is 18 residues. The CDR3, as DNA: TGCACCAGCAGCCTCCCAAAGAGGGACACCTCGGAAGACTATGGCTACACCTTC. It encodes CTSSLPKRDTSEDYGYTF.

CDR3 coding DNA: TGTGCCACAACCGGGCTTAGCGGGGGGGCCGCCTACGAGCAGTACTTC. As protein: CATTGLSGGAAYEQYF. The chain couples TRBV5-4 to TRBJ2-7, with 11 positions matching TRBD2. V lost 9 bases, J lost 2 bases, and 13 bases stayed unmatched. The germline V gene encodes CDR1 SGHNT and CDR2 YYREEE (reference sequence). This CDR3 spans 16 amino acids.

This rearrangement joins TRBV7-3 to TRBJ1-6; D remains ambiguous. The CDR3 loop spans 14 amino acids. V was cut by 2 bases and J by 9 bases, with 11 bases left in between. From germline, CDR1 is SGHTA and CDR2 FQGTGA. The CDR3 sequence: CASSLLGIGSPLHF. DNA for the CDR3: TGTGCCAGCAGCTTATTAGGGATCGGTTCACCCCTCCACTTT.

The genes are TRBV28 and TRBJ2-2; D is possibly TRBD2 (6 bases). The CDR3 consists of 17 residues. Trimming stripped 4 bases from V and 1 base from J, with 16 bases between. Germline-derived CDR1 and CDR2 are MDHEN and SYDVKM. Here the CDR3 DNA reads TGTGCCAGCAGTTCCTTAAAAGAGGGACTGAACACCGGGGAGCTGTTTTTT. It translates to CASSSLKEGLNTGELFF.

This rearrangement joins TRBV11-2 to TRBJ1-1; a weak D match, TRBD1 (5 bases). The CDR3 contains 13 residues. Between the trimmed V and J ends, which lost 0 bases and 8 bases, there was a span of 10 bases. Germline V gene sequence: CDR1 SGHAT, CDR2 FQNNGV. The CDR3 DNA sequence: TGTGCCAGCAGCTTAGATCCCCGGGACGAAGCTTTCTTT. Protein: CASSLDPRDEAFF.